This T cell receptor beta chain emerged from a study of blood T cells in healthy people across ages. Then a second PCR, running about 6 to 12 cycles, was carried out with a sample-barcoded 5' primer and a J-beta primer mix. TCRdb re-analysed the 5' RACE reads in MiXCR, keeping a single row per CDR3 protein. Seen here are some 780,000 distinct CDR3 sequences, around 50% observed once, and the top ten hold 20% to 30%. This clonotype was counted a few times. The sample comprised blood. The receptor's source is a man aged 35 to 55 in good health.

CDR3 bases: TGCAGTGCCTCCGAGTTTGCGGATTATGGCTACACCTTC. Its translation: CSASEFADYGYTF. The J gene is TRBJ1-2, the V gene TRBV20-1, with D hard to call. V shed 6 bases and J shed 5 bases, with 16 bases lying between them. Germline assignment: CDR1 DFQATT and CDR2 SNEGSKA (reference sequence). The CDR3 extends over 13 amino acids.